One sample yielded the 3 T cell receptor beta chains listed below, sequenced in a study of T cell repertoires in cytomegalovirus infection. TCRdb used MiXCR to reprocess the reads, holding one entry per CDR3 protein. The sample has some 180,000 distinct CDR3 sequences; around 20% are singletons. The material sequenced was PBMCs. Source of these receptors: a human donor in good health (CMV status not recorded). Some clones in this sample may be carry-over from other donors' samples.

This clonotype was seen repeatedly, ten times or more. V is TRBV7-2 and J is TRBJ1-1, with D hard to call. Germline CDR1 SGHTA, CDR2 FQGNSA. The CDR3 has 14 residues. V gave up 4 bases and J gave up 5 bases, with 14 bases separating them. CDR3 nucleotide sequence: TGTGCCAGCAGCTGGAGAGTGGGAGTGACTGAAGCTTTCTTT. It is translated as CASSWRVGVTEAFF.

This chain joins TRBV11-2 and TRBJ2-7; no reliable D call. V lost 0 bases and J 7 bases, leaving 10 bases between the germline ends. Germline-derived CDR1 and CDR2 are SGHAT and FQNNGV. The CDR3 spans 13 residues. CDR3: CASSLDDGFEQYF. DNA for the CDR3: TGTGCCAGCAGCTTAGATGATGGGTTTGAGCAGTACTTC.

As regards this clonotype: This clone may be a read error of a much larger clone one base away. This sequence joins TRBV7-4 and TRBJ2-5, with D unclear. CDR3 length equals 14 residues. The V end was cut by 0 bases, the J end by 9 bases, with 14 bases between. Germline V gene sequence: CDR1 SGHVT, CDR2 SQSDAQ. The CDR3 coding sequence is TGTGCCAGCAGCTTAGCGTTAGGGTTCGAGGCCCAGTACTTC. Amino acid sequence: CASSLALGFEAQYF.